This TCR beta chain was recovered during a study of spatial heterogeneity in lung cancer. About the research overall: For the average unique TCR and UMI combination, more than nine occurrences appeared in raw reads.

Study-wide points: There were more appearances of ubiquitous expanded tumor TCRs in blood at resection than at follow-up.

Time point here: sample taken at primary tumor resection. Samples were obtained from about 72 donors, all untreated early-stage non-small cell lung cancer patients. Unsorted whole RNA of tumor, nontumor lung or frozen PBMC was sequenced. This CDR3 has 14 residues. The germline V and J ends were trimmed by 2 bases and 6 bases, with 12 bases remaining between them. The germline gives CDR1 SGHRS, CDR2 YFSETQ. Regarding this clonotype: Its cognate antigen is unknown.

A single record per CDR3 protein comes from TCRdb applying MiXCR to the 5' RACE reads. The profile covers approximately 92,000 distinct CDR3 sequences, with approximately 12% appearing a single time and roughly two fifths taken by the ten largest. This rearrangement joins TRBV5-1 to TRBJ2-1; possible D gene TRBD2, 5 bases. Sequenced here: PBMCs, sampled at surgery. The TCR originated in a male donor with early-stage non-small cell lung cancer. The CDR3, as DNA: TGCGCCAGCAGCTTAATTCCTAGCAGCAATGAGCAGTTCTTC. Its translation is CASSLIPSSNEQFF.